This TCR beta chain was sequenced in a study of identical twins. The V end lost 2 bases, the J end lost 6 bases, and 5 bases lay between the germline ends. This CDR3 is 11 amino acids long. The germline V gene encodes CDR1 SGHAT and CDR2 FQDESV (reference sequence). TCRdb analysed the 5' RACE reads with MiXCR anew, one entry per CDR3 protein. The data show some 660,000 distinct CDR3 sequences, over 8.5% seen once. This same sample was also part of a study on yellow fever vaccine responses in identical twins.

What was sequenced was PBMCs. The sequence derives from a woman aged 18-30 years in good health. The chain joins TRBV11-1 to TRBJ2-7; the D is unclear. CDR3 loop: CASSLITEQYF. DNA of the CDR3: TGTGCCAGCAGCTTAATCACCGAGCAGTACTTC.